The sequence of this T cell receptor (beta chain) was determined in a study of blood T cell repertoires in COVID-19. Authors' methods: Estimation of nucleated cell counts relied on the amplification of reference gene primers. Some clones are missing from TCRdb's copy, which holds only in-frame ones; the method was immunoSEQ multiplex PCR. Clonal size and the V and J genes are those of that table, whereas D and trimming came from the DNA. The sample yields approximately 60,000 clones, around 87% seen once. The CDR3 runs to 16 residues. Trimming stripped 1 base from V and 5 bases from J, with 17 bases between. Germline loops: CDR1 MDHEN, CDR2 SYDVKM.

This receptor was taken from a man aged 55 to 69 with active or convalescent COVID-19. The sequenced sample was peripheral blood. The rearrangement links TRBV28 to TRBJ2-5; maybe TRBD1 (6 bases). The CDR3 DNA sequence: TGTGCCAGCAGTTTATATACCCCAGGGGATAAGGAGACCCAGTACTTC. Amino acid sequence: CASSLYTPGDKETQYF.